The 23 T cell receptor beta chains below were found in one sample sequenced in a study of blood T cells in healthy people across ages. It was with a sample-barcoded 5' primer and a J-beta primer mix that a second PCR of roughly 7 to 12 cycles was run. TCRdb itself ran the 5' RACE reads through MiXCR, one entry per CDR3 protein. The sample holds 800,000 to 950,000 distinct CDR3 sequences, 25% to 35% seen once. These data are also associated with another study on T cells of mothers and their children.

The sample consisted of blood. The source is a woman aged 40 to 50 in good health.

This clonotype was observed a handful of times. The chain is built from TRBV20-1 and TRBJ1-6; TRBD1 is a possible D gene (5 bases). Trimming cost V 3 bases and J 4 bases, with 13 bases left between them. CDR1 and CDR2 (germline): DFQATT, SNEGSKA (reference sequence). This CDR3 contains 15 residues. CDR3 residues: CSASRGSSYNSPLHF. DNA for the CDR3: TGCAGTGCTAGCCGGGGGAGCAGTTATAATTCACCCCTCCACTTT.

The CDR3 nucleotides read TGTGCCAGCAGCACCACCGGGACAGGGTATGGCACAGATACGCAGTATTTT. Its protein is CASSTTGTGYGTDTQYF. The rearrangement joins TRBV9 to TRBJ2-3; 9 nucleotides align to TRBD1. The CDR3 has 17 residues. CDR1 and CDR2 from the germline V gene are SGDLS and YYNGEE. V lost 4 bases and J lost 1; bases outside the gene matches: 10.

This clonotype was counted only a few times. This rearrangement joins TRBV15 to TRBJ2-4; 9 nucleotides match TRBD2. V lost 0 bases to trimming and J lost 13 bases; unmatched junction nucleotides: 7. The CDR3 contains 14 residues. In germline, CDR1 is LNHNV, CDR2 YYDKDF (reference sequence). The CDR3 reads CATSRDLSGGEQYF. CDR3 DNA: TGTGCCACCAGCAGAGATCTTAGCGGGGGTGAGCAGTACTTC.

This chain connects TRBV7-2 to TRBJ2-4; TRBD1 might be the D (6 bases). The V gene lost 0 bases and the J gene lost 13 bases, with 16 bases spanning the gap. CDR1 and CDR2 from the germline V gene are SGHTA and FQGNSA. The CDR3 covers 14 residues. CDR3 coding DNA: TGTGCCAGCAGCTTAGCCGCTTTGGGGGCTGAGCAGTACTTC. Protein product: CASSLAALGAEQYF.

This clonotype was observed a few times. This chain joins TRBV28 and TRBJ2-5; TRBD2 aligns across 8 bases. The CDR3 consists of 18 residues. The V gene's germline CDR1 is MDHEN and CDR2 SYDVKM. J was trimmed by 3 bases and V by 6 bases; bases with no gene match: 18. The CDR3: CASSTIRSGLASEETQYF. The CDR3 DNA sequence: TGTGCCAGCAGCACCATACGCTCCGGACTAGCCTCTGAAGAGACCCAGTACTTC.

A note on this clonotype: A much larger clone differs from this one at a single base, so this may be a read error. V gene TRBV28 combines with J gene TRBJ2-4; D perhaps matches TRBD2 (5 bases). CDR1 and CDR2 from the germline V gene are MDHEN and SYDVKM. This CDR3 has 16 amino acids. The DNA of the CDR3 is TGTGCCAGCAGTTTATTGGAGACTAAAGCCAAAAGCATTCAGTACTTC. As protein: CASSLLETKAKSIQYF.

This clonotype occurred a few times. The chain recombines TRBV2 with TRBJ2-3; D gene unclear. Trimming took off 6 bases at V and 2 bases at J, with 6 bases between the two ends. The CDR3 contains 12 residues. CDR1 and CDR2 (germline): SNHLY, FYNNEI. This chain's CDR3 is CASSQHTDTQYF. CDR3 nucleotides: TGTGCCAGCAGCCAACACACAGATACGCAGTATTTT.

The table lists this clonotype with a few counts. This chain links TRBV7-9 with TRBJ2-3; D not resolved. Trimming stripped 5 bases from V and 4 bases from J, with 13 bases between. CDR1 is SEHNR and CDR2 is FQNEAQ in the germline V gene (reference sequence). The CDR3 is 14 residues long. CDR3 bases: TGTGCCAGCAGCCCAATGGTAGGCGCAGATACGCAGTATTTT. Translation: CASSPMVGADTQYF.

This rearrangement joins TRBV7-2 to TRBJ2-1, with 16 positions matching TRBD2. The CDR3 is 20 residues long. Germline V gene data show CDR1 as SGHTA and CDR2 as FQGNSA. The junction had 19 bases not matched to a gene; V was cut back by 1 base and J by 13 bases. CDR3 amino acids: CASSLVGTPGLAGGRKTQFF. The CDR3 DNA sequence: TGTGCCAGCAGCTTAGTGGGAACCCCGGGACTAGCGGGGGGGAGGAAGACCCAGTTCTTC.

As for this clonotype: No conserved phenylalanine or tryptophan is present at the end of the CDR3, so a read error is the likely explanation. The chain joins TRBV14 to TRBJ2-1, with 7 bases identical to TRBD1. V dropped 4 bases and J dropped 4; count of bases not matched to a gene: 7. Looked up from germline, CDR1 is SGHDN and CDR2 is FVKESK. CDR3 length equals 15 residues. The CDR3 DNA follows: TGTGCCAGCAGCCCCTTAGGGACAGTGTACAATGAGCAGTTCGTC. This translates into CASSPLGTVYNEQFV.

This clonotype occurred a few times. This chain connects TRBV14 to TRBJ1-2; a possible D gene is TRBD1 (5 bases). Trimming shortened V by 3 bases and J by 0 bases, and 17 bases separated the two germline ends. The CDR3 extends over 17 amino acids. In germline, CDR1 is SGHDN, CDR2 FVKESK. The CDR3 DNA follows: TGTGCCAGCAGCCACTACCGACGGGACTTTGCTAACTATGGCTACACCTTC. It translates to CASSHYRRDFANYGYTF.

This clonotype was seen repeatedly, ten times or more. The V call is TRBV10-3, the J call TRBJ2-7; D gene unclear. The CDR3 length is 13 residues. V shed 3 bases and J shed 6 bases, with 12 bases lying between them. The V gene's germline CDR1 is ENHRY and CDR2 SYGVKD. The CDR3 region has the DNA TGTGCCATCAGTGAATGGTCGCCCCGCGAGCAGTACTTC. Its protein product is CAISEWSPREQYF.

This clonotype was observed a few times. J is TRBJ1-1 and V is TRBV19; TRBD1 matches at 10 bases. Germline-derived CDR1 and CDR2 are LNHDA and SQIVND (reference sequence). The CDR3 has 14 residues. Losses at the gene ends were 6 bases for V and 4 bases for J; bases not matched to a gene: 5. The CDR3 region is CASRKGTGATEAFF. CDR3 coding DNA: TGTGCCAGTAGAAAGGGGACAGGGGCCACTGAAGCTTTCTTT.

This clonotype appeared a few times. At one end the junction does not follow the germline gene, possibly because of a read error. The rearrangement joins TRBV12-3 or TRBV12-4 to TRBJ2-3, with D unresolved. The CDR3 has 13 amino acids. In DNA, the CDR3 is TGTGCCAGCAGTATTTCGCAGGTAGATGCGCAGTATTTT. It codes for CASSISQVDAQYF.

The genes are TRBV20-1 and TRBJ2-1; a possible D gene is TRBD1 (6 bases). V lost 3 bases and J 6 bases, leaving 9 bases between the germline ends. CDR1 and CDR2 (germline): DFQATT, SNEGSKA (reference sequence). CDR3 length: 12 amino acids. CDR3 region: CSARIQGNEQFF. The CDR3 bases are TGCAGTGCTAGGATACAGGGCAATGAGCAGTTCTTC.

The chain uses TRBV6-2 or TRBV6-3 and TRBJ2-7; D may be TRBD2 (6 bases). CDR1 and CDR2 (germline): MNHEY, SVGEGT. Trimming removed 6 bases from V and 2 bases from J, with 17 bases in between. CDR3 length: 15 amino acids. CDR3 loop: CASRPRRGSAYEQYF. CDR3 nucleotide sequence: TGTGCCAGCAGACCGCGCCGGGGGTCAGCCTACGAGCAGTACTTC.

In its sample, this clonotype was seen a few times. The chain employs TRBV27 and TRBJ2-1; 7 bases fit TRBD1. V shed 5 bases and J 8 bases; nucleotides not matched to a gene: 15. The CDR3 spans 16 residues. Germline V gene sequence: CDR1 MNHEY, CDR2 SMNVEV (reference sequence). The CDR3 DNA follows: TGTGCCAGCAGTGAGATGACAGGGCCTTCGGCTGATGAGCAGTTCTTC. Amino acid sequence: CASSEMTGPSADEQFF.

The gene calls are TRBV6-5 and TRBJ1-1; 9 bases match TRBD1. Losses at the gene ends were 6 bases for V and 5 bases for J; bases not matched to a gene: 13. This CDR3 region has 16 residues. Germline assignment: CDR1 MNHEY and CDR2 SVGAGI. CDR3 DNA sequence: TGTGCCAGCAGCAGAGGAACCGGGACAGGGCGGACTGAAGCTTTCTTT. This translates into CASSRGTGTGRTEAFF.

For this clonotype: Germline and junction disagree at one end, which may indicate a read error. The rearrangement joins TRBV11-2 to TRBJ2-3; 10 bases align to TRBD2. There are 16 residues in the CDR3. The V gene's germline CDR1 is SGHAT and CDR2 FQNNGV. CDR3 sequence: CTSSLLLAGVADTQYF. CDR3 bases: TGTACCAGCAGCTTATTGCTAGCGGGGGTTGCAGATACGCAGTATTTT.

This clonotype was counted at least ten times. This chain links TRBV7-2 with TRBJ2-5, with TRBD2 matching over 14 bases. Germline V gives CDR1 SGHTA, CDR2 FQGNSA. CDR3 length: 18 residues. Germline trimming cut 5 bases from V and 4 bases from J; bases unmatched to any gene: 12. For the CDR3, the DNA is TGTGCCAGCAGCGCCGGGACTAGCGGGGGCTCCCGGGGAGAGACCCAGTACTTC. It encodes CASSAGTSGGSRGETQYF.

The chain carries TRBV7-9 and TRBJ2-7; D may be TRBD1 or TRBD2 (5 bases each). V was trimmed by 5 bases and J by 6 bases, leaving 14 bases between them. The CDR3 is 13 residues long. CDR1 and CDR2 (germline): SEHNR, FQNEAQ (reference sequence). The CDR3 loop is CASSLSERGEQYF. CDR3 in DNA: TGTGCCAGCAGCCTCTCGGAGAGGGGCGAGCAGTACTTC.

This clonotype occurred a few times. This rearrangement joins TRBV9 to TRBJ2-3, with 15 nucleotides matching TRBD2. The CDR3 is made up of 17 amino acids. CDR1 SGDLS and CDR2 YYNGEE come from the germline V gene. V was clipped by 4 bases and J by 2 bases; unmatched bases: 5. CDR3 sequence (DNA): TGTGCCAGCAGCTTGGGACTAGCGGGGGGCCTCACAGATACGCAGTATTTT. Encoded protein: CASSLGLAGGLTDTQYF. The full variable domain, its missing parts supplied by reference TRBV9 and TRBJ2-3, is DSGVTQTPKHLITATGQRVTLRCSPRSGDLSVYWYQQSLDQGLQFLIQYYNGEERAKGNILERFSAQQFPDLHSELNLSSLELGDSALYFCASSLGLAGGLTDTQYFGPGTRLTVL.

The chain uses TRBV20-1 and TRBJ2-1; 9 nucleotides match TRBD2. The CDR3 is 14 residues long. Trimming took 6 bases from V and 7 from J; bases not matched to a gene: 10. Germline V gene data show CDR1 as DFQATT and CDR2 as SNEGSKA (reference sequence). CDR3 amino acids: CSAWTSEGRNEQFF. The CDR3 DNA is TGCAGTGCCTGGACTAGCGAAGGAAGGAATGAGCAGTTCTTC.